A selection of T cell receptor beta chains follows, all from one sample in a study of T cell responses to AZD1222 COVID-19 vaccine. Clones were sequenced by immunoSEQ multiplex PCR, and TCRdb holds only the in-frame ones, with some missing. The sample shows approximately 110,000 clones, nearly 90% of them seen only once. The specimen comprised peripheral blood, sampled 28 days after the second AZD1222 dose. All receptors derive from an adult who received the AZD1222 COVID-19 vaccine. Both conserved end residues are part of each CDR3. D genes are given only for firm matches. The size field is filled for only some rows; it gives once, few, many or a size class.

j_call v_call cdr3_length clone_size d_call cdr3_aa cdr3_nt
TRBJ1-1 TRBV7-2 14 - - CASRSDRRNTEAFF TGTGCCAGCAGGTCGGACAGAAGGAACACTGAAGCTTTCTTT
TRBJ2-7 TRBV3-1/TRBV3-2 15 - TRBD2 CASSQGLAGGLEQYF TGTGCCAGCAGCCAAGGTCTAGCGGGAGGGCTCGAGCAGTACTTC
TRBJ1-5 TRBV9 17 few TRBD1 CASSSGQGIGSNQPQHF TGTGCCAGCAGCTCGGGACAGGGAATAGGTAGCAATCAGCCCCAGCATTTT
TRBJ2-7 TRBV18 13 - - CASSPGPAEEQYF TGTGCCAGCTCACCGGGACCAGCTGAGGAGCAGTACTTC
TRBJ1-1 TRBV10-1 17 - TRBD1 CASLRDRERGLGTEAFF TGCGCCAGCCTCCGGGACAGGGAGAGAGGACTCGGCACTGAAGCTTTCTTT
TRBJ2-5 TRBV7-9 16 - TRBD2 CASSLDLAGGRETQYF TGTGCCAGCAGCCTTGACTTAGCGGGAGGAAGAGAGACCCAGTACTTC
TRBJ2-1 TRBV28 16 - - CASRQNRGGPYNEQFF TGTGCCAGCAGGCAAAACAGGGGGGGACCCTACAATGAGCAGTTCTTC
TRBJ2-7 TRBV9 17 - - CASSPSPLLASSYEQYF TGTGCCAGCAGCCCAAGCCCCCTCCTAGCGTCCTCCTACGAGCAGTACTTC
TRBJ2-1 TRBV7-7 15 - TRBD1 CASGAGTGWFNEQFF TGTGCCAGCGGAGCCGGGACAGGGTGGTTCAATGAGCAGTTCTTC
TRBJ1-2 TRBV29-1 15 once TRBD1 CSVEDRDRGDYGYTF TGCAGCGTTGAAGACCGGGACAGGGGGGACTATGGCTACACCTTC
TRBJ2-1 TRBV2 13 - - CASSQRAWNEQFF TGTGCCAGCAGTCAAAGGGCATGGAATGAGCAGTTCTTC
TRBJ2-5 TRBV5-5 12 - - CASSLGQGTQYF TGTGCCAGCAGCTTGGGGCAAGGGACCCAGTACTTC
TRBJ2-3 TRBV30 10 - - CACELDTQYF TGTGCCTGTGAACTCGATACGCAGTATTTT
TRBJ1-4 TRBV18 15 - - CASSPPGSANEKLFF TGTGCCAGCTCACCACCGGGATCCGCTAATGAAAAACTGTTTTTT
TRBJ2-7 TRBV9 14 - - CASSHPGADYEQYF TGTGCCAGCAGCCACCCGGGAGCTGACTACGAGCAGTACTTC
TRBJ2-1 TRBV25-1 14 - - CASSDQGGKNEQFF TGTGCCAGCAGTGACCAGGGAGGTAAGAATGAGCAGTTCTTC
TRBJ2-1 TRBV7-2 16 once - CASSLNGVGLNNEQFF TGTGCCAGCAGCTTAAACGGGGTGGGACTTAACAATGAGCAGTTCTTC
TRBJ2-3 TRBV5-3 16 - - CARSLDGRGGTDTQYF TGTGCCAGAAGCTTGGACGGGAGAGGCGGCACAGATACGCAGTATTTT
TRBJ2-1 TRBV4-3 14 - TRBD2 CASSPPGASGMQFF TGCGCCAGCAGCCCTCCCGGGGCTAGCGGGATGCAGTTCTTC
TRBJ2-2 TRBV7-2 12 - - CASSQRTGELFF TGTGCCAGCAGCCAACGGACCGGGGAGCTGTTTTTT
TRBJ1-1 TRBV5-5 13 - TRBD1 CASRLTGDTEAFF TGTGCCAGCAGACTTACAGGGGACACTGAAGCTTTCTTT
TRBJ1-6 TRBV6-4 12 - - CASSDSGGPLHF TGTGCCAGCAGTGACTCTGGAGGGCCCCTCCACTTT
TRBJ2-7 TRBV7-2 15 - TRBD1 CASSLAGQGMYEQYF TGTGCCAGCAGCTTAGCGGGACAGGGCATGTACGAGCAGTACTTC
TRBJ2-7 TRBV18 16 - TRBD1 CASSPRQGLFSYEQYF TGTGCCAGCTCCCCGCGACAGGGCCTCTTCTCCTACGAGCAGTACTTC
TRBJ2-3 TRBV5-4 17 few - CASSSRGRTLATDTQYF TGTGCCAGCAGCTCTCGGGGGAGAACTTTGGCAACAGATACGCAGTATTTT
TRBJ1-6 TRBV7-8 13 - - CASSSKVPSTLHF TGTGCCAGCAGCTCCAAGGTCCCCTCCACCCTCCACTTT
TRBJ2-3 TRBV11-3 15 - - CASSLEGLSTDTQYF TGTGCCAGCAGCTTAGAAGGGCTCAGCACAGATACGCAGTATTTT
TRBJ2-5 TRBV2 14 once - CATDSGTPQETQYF TGTGCCACCGATTCCGGGACACCCCAAGAGACCCAGTACTTC
TRBJ2-7 TRBV27 13 - - CASKRTATYEQYF TGTGCCAGCAAAAGGACGGCCACCTACGAGCAGTACTTC
TRBJ1-3 TRBV19 14 - - CASSIGTSGNTIYF TGTGCCAGTAGTATAGGAACCTCTGGAAACACCATATATTTT
TRBJ1-1 TRBV20-1 11 - - CRPRWGTEAFF TGCAGGCCAAGGTGGGGAACTGAAGCTTTCTTT
TRBJ1-1 TRBV20-1 10 - - CSARPPGAFF TGCAGTGCTAGACCCCCGGGAGCTTTCTTT
TRBJ1-1 TRBV11-2 11 few - CASSIYTEAFF TGTGCCAGCAGCATATACACTGAAGCTTTCTTT
TRBJ2-2 TRBV4-1 16 - TRBD2 CASSQATSGSAGELFF TGCGCCAGCAGCCAAGCGACTAGCGGGAGTGCCGGGGAGCTGTTTTTT
TRBJ2-4 TRBV30 13 - - CAWKPASENIQYF TGTGCCTGGAAGCCGGCCTCGGAAAACATTCAGTACTTC
TRBJ1-4 TRBV23-1 15 - - CASSPNGSTNEKLFF TGCGCCAGCAGTCCTAACGGTTCGACTAATGAAAAACTGTTTTTT
TRBJ1-1 TRBV28 16 - - CASSSAGAGPKLEAFF TGTGCCAGCAGCTCTGCGGGCGCAGGACCAAAACTTGAAGCTTTCTTT
TRBJ2-2 TRBV30 16 - - CAWSPFGTSRTGELFF TGTGCCTGGAGCCCTTTTGGGACTTCCCGAACCGGGGAGCTGTTTTTT
TRBJ1-2 TRBV6-5 14 - TRBD1 CASRFSTGQFGYTF TGTGCCAGCAGATTCTCGACAGGGCAGTTTGGCTACACCTTC
TRBJ2-5 TRBV18 14 - - CASSPRSAQETQYF TGTGCCAGCTCACCCCGATCAGCGCAAGAGACCCAGTACTTC
TRBJ2-3 TRBV6-5 14 - - CASSYGGATDTQYF TGTGCCAGCAGTTACGGAGGGGCCACAGATACGCAGTATTTT
TRBJ1-2 TRBV13 15 - - CASRLNPTINYGYTF TGTGCCAGCAGGTTAAACCCGACAATTAACTATGGCTACACCTTC
TRBJ1-3 TRBV4-1 16 - TRBD1 CASSLRGGYSGNTIYF TGCGCCAGCAGCCTAAGAGGGGGCTACTCTGGAAACACCATATATTTT
TRBJ1-1 TRBV19 15 - - CASRIHGGGNTEAFF TGTGCCAGTCGTATTCATGGAGGAGGGAACACTGAAGCTTTCTTT
TRBJ2-1 TRBV20-1 10 - - CSAAQDEQFF TGCAGTGCAGCACAGGATGAGCAGTTCTTC
TRBJ1-2 TRBV6-5 15 - TRBD1 CASSPRGRLGYGYTF TGTGCCAGCAGCCCCAGGGGGCGCTTAGGCTATGGCTACACCTTC
TRBJ2-3 TRBV27 21 once TRBD2 CASNLGGGSGRPHPPVDTQYF TGTGCCAGCAACCTGGGAGGCGGAAGCGGGAGGCCCCACCCCCCCGTGGATACGCAGTATTTT
TRBJ1-3 TRBV5-4 15 - TRBD1 CASSERTGAGNTIYF TGTGCCAGCAGCGAAAGGACAGGGGCTGGAAACACCATATATTTT
TRBJ2-1 TRBV7-3 13 - - CVHPHREFNEQFF TGTGTCCACCCTCATCGGGAGTTCAATGAGCAGTTCTTC
TRBJ2-3 TRBV11-2 16 - - CASSVGGRTSTDTQYF TGTGCCAGCAGCGTAGGAGGAAGGACTTCCACAGATACGCAGTATTTT
TRBJ1-4 TRBV19 14 - TRBD1 CASSQGTALEKLFF TGTGCCAGTAGTCAGGGGACAGCGCTTGAAAAACTGTTTTTT
TRBJ2-2 TRBV5-4 15 - - CASSPWTIGTGELFF TGTGCCAGCAGCCCTTGGACTATCGGCACCGGGGAGCTGTTTTTT
TRBJ1-4 TRBV24-1 13 few TRBD1 CATSDLQGAKLFF TGTGCCACCAGTGATTTACAGGGGGCGAAACTGTTTTTT
TRBJ1-3 TRBV9 17 - - CASSFSPTGDSGNTIYF TGTGCCAGCAGCTTCTCACCCACAGGCGACTCTGGAAACACCATATATTTT
TRBJ1-4 TRBV30 13 few TRBD1 CAWDRGQGEKLFF TGTGCCTGGGACAGGGGGCAGGGTGAAAAACTGTTTTTT
TRBJ2-7 TRBV9 14 - - CASSPTMVAGEQYF TGTGCCAGCAGCCCTACTATGGTGGCTGGCGAGCAGTACTTC
TRBJ1-4 TRBV5-1 15 - TRBD1 CASSLARDSNEKLFF TGCGCCAGCAGCTTGGCCCGGGACAGTAATGAAAAACTGTTTTTT
TRBJ1-3 TRBV9 13 - - CASSATAGNTIYF TGTGCCAGCAGCGCCACTGCCGGAAACACCATATATTTT
TRBJ1-1 TRBV7-2 13 few - CASSLQDNTEAFF TGTGCCAGCAGCTTACAGGATAACACTGAAGCTTTCTTT
TRBJ1-2 TRBV6-6 15 - TRBD1 CASSIDDRATYGYTF TGTGCCAGCAGTATCGACGACAGGGCAACCTATGGCTACACCTTC